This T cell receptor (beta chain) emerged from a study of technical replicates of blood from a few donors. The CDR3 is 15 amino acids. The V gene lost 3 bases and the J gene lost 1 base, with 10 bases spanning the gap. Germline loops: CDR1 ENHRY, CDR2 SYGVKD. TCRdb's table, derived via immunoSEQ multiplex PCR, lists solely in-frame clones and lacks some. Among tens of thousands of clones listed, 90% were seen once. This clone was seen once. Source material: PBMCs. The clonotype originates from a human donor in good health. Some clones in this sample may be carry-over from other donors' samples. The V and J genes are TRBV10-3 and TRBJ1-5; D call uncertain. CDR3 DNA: TGTGCCATCAGTGACAGGTGGATCAGCAATCAGCCCCAGCATTTT. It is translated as CAISDRWISNQPQHF.